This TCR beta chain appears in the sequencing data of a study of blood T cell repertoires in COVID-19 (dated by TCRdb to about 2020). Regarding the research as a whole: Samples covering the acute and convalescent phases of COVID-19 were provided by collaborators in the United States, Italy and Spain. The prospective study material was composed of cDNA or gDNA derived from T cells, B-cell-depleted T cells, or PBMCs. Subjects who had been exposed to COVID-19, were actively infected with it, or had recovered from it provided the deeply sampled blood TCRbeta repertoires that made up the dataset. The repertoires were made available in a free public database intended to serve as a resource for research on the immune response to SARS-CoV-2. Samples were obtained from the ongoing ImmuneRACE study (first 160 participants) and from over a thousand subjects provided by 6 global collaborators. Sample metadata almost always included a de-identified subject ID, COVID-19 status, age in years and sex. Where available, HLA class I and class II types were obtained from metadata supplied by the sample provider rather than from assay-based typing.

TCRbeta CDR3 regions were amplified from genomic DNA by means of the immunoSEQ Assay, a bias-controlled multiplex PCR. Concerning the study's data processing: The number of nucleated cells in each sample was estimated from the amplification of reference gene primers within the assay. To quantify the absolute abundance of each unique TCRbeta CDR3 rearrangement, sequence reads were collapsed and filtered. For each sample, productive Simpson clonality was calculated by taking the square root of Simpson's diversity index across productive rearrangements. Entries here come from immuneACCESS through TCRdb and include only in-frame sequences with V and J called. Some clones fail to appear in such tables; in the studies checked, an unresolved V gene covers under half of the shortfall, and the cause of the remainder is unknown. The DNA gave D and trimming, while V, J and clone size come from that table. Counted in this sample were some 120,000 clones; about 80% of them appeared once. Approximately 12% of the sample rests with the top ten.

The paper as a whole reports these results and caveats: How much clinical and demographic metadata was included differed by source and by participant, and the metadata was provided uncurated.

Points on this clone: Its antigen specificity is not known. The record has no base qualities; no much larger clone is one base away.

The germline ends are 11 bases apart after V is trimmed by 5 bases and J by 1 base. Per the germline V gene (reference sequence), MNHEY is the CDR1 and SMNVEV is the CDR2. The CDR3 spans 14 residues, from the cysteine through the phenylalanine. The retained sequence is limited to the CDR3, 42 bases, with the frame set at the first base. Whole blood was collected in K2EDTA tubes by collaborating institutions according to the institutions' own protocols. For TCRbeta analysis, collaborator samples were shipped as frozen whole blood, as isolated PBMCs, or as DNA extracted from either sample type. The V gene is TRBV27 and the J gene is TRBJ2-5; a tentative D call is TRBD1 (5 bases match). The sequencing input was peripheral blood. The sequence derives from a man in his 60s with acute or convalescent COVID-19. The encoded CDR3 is CASSMSGAQETQYF. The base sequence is TGTGCCAGCAGTATGAGTGGGGCCCAAGAGACCCAGTACTTC.